This TCR beta chain originates from a study of siplizumab effects on memory and regulatory T cells. The method was immunoSEQ multiplex PCR; TCRdb's version includes in-frame clones alone and lacks a portion of them. The table includes about 100,000 clones, 92% detected once. General study findings and limits: The mapping of alloreactive clones to unstimulated subsets covered only a minor fraction of them.

This clone has just a few counts. Antigen unknown. This CDR3 is 11 amino acids long. Trimming took 0 bases from V and 11 from J, leaving 7 bases between them. CDR1 GTSNPN and CDR2 SVGIG come from the germline V gene (reference sequence). The chain employs TRBV30 and TRBJ1-4; unclear D gene. The material sequenced was Tregs sorted from blood. This TCR derives from a human donor in good health. For the CDR3, the DNA is TGTGCCTGGAGTGTTTTGGGGAAACTGTTTTTT. This codes for CAWSVLGKLFF.